These T cell receptor beta chains were read from a single sample in a study of OX40 agonist ivuxolimab in advanced cancers. The repertoire was sequenced with immunoSEQ multiplex PCR; TCRdb's copy has only in-frame clones and lacks some. The data hold some 74,000 clones, with around 82% observed a single time. Material: CD4+ or CD8+ T cells sorted from blood, obtained in a trial of the OX40 agonist ivuxolimab. These receptor sequences come from an adult with an advanced solid tumor such as melanoma, head and neck, liver or kidney cancer. Each CDR3 is given with its conserved first and last residue. Fields, in order: D gene, J gene, clone size, V gene, CDR3 DNA, CDR3 protein. The D gene is left open where the match is weak. Not all rows give a size; the values are once, few, many and, for expanded clones, a class.

. | TRBJ1-3 | . | TRBV4-3 | TGCGCCAGCAGCCAAGAAAATTCGCGCTTCTCTGGAAACACCATATATTTT | CASSQENSRFSGNTIYF
. | TRBJ2-7 | . | TRBV5-1 | TGCGCCAGCAGCTTGGCCGGCGCCAGGTGGGACGAGCAGTACTTC | CASSLAGARWDEQYF
TRBD2 | TRBJ2-1 | . | TRBV2 | TGTGCCAGCAGTGAGCTAGCGGGAGCCAATGAGCAGTTCTTC | CASSELAGANEQFF
. | TRBJ2-2 | . | TRBV5-1 | TGCGCCAGCAACTCTGGGGGACTCCGCGGGGAGCTGTTTTTT | CASNSGGLRGELFF
. | TRBJ2-1 | . | TRBV6-6 | TGTGCCAGCAGTACACTTTCCGAGCAGTTCTTC | CASSTLSEQFF
. | TRBJ2-7 | . | TRBV11-2 | TGTGCCAGCAGTCCGTCCTACGAGCAGTACTTC | CASSPSYEQYF
. | TRBJ1-2 | . | TRBV30 | TGTGCCTGGAGGGACAGAGTCTATGGCTACACCTTC | CAWRDRVYGYTF
. | TRBJ2-3 | . | TRBV27 | TGTGCCAGCAGGCGGACAGGCACAGATACGCAGTATTTT | CASRRTGTDTQYF
TRBD1 | TRBJ2-1 | once | TRBV7-6 | TGTGCCAGCAGCTTAGGACAGGGTGGTAACAATGAGCAGTTCTTC | CASSLGQGGNNEQFF
. | TRBJ2-1 | . | TRBV4-3 | TGCGCCAGCAGCCAAGCCCCCAGCGGAGGTCCCATGGGTGAGCAGTTCTTC | CASSQAPSGGPMGEQFF
TRBD1 | TRBJ2-1 | . | TRBV7-9 | TGTGCCAGCAATCCGGGACAGGGTCGGAATGAGCAGTTCTTC | CASNPGQGRNEQFF
TRBD2 | TRBJ2-1 | . | TRBV19 | TGTGCCAGTAGAACTAGCGGATACAATGAGCAGTTCTTC | CASRTSGYNEQFF
. | TRBJ2-2 | once | TRBV6-6 | TGTGCCAGCAGCCCTCCGACGGGGACTGCCGGGGAGCTGTTTTTT | CASSPPTGTAGELFF
. | TRBJ1-3 | . | TRBV28 | TGTGCCAGCAGCATTCAGGGGTGGGGAAACACCATATATTTT | CASSIQGWGNTIYF
. | TRBJ2-7 | . | TRBV15 | TGTGCCACCAGTGACGAACAGGGCTCCTACGAGCAGTACTTC | CATSDEQGSYEQYF
TRBD1 | TRBJ1-1 | . | TRBV27 | TGTGCCAGCAGTAAACTTAACAGGGGGAACACTGAAGCTTTCTTT | CASSKLNRGNTEAFF
. | TRBJ2-3 | . | TRBV6-5 | TGTGCCAGCAGCACTACAGGGATGAGCACAGATACGCAGTATTTT | CASSTTGMSTDTQYF
TRBD1 | TRBJ1-1 | . | TRBV19 | TGTGCCAGTAGTATATACAGGGGTAGGGACACTGAAGCTTTCTTT | CASSIYRGRDTEAFF
TRBD2 | TRBJ2-1 | . | TRBV19 | TGTGCCAGTAGTACTGGGGGACTAGCGGGAGTCGATGAGCAGTTCTTC | CASSTGGLAGVDEQFF
TRBD2 | TRBJ2-3 | . | TRBV10-3 | TGTGCCATCATGGAGGGCGGGAGTCCCACAGATACGCAGTATTTT | CAIMEGGSPTDTQYF
TRBD1 | TRBJ2-7 | . | TRBV5-1 | TGCGCCAGCAACCCAACGGGACAGGCGACAGGCTACGAGCAGTACTTC | CASNPTGQATGYEQYF
. | TRBJ2-1 | . | TRBV25-1 | TGTGCCAGCAGTGATCCGTATTTGAGTCGTGAGCAGTTCTTC | CASSDPYLSREQFF
. | TRBJ2-5 | . | TRBV11-3 | TGTGCCAGCAGCTTATATGGGCAGGTCCTAGAGACCCAGTACTTC | CASSLYGQVLETQYF